This T cell receptor (beta chain) originates from a study of blood T cell repertoires in COVID-19. Whole-study context: Specimens from acute and convalescent COVID-19 originated in the United States, Italy and Spain. PBMCs, B-cell-depleted T cells, or T cells provided the cDNA or gDNA that made up the material.

The trim removed 5 bases at V and 6 bases at J, leaving 7 bases unmatched. Germline V gene sequence: CDR1 SGHKS, CDR2 YYEKEE (reference sequence). This CDR3 contains 14 residues. In the original workflow: Counts of nucleated cells, estimated from reference gene primer amplification, were obtained. Libraries were prepared by immunoSEQ multiplex PCR; TCRdb keeps only in-frame clonotypes and omits some of them. That table gives V, J and clone size, and the DNA gave D and trimming. This sample has more than 95,000 clones; approximately 76% occur once, and the top ten carry roughly a fifth. Sequencing was carried out using peripheral blood. The sequence derives from a woman aged 65 to 85 with acute or convalescent COVID-19. V gene TRBV5-5 combines with J gene TRBJ2-3; 9 nucleotides align to TRBD1. CDR3 loop: CASSMDRGGDTQYF. As DNA, the CDR3 is TGTGCCAGCAGTATGGACAGGGGTGGGGATACGCAGTATTTT.